These 5 T cell receptor beta chains originate from one sample sequenced in a study of PD-1 blockade in classical Hodgkin lymphoma. The assay was immunoSEQ multiplex PCR, and TCRdb's table has in-frame clones only and misses some. This sample has approximately 65,000 clones, with about 89% found just once. The time point denotes: cycle 4 day 1 (C4D1), after five to seven weeks of nivolumab. All patients experienced relapse after autologous stem cell transplantation, and brentuximab vedotin exposure was variable. This sample comprised peripheral blood mononuclear cells (PBMCs), obtained before the fourth cycle of nivolumab. The receptors were sampled from a human donor with classical Hodgkin lymphoma.

This rearrangement joins TRBV11-1 to TRBJ1-3; D gene ambiguous. With 0 bases removed from V and 8 bases from J, the gap between germline ends came to 11 bases. This CDR3 spans 14 amino acids. CDR1 is SGHAT and CDR2 is FQDESV in the germline V gene (reference sequence). The CDR3 coding sequence is TGTGCCAGCAGCTTAGCGTCGCCCGGGGACACCATATATTTT. Translated, it gives CASSLASPGDTIYF.

This clone has at least ten counts. The chain employs TRBV2 and TRBJ1-6, with no clear D. The ends were cut back, 4 bases at V and 8 bases at J, with 12 bases in the middle. The CDR3 is 14 residues long. CDR1 SNHLY and CDR2 FYNNEI come from the germline V gene. CDR3 sequence reads: CASSVSKGDSPLHF. The CDR3 DNA sequence: TGTGCCAGCAGTGTTTCGAAGGGCGATTCACCCCTCCACTTT.

This rearrangement joins TRBV5-4 to TRBJ2-7, with 7 bases fitting TRBD2. Per the germline V gene, CDR1 is SGHNT and CDR2 is YYREEE (reference sequence). After removal of 4 bases from V and 5 bases from J, the junction contained 6 bases not matched to a gene. The CDR3 extends over 13 amino acids. The CDR3 spells CASSGGLLNEQYF. CDR3 sequence (DNA): TGTGCCAGCAGCGGGGGACTATTAAACGAGCAGTACTTC.

The chain has TRBV30 and TRBJ2-2, with 9 bases aligning to TRBD2. The CDR3 sequence is 15 residues long. After removal of 8 bases from V and 1 base from J, the junction contained 8 bases not matched to a gene. Germline CDR1 reads GTSNPN; CDR2 reads SVGIG (reference sequence). The CDR3 DNA is TGTGCCGGGGATCTAGCGGGGTTGAACACCGGGGAGCTGTTTTTT. The encoded protein is CAGDLAGLNTGELFF.

The chain has TRBV12-5 and TRBJ1-1, with D unclear. The CDR3 extends over 12 amino acids. With 3 bases removed from V and 0 bases from J, the gap between germline ends came to 2 bases. Germline V gene lookup returns CDR1 LGHNT and CDR2 FRNRAP. DNA for the CDR3: TGTGCTAGTGGTTTTCTGAACACTGAAGCTTTCTTT. This translates into CASGFLNTEAFF.